These T cell receptor beta chains were read from a single sample in a study of blood T cell repertoires in COVID-19. Generated by immunoSEQ multiplex PCR, the TCRdb table keeps only in-frame clones and is missing some. There are 100,000 to 150,000 clones in the sample; approximately 82% occur only once, and more than 5% lies in the top ten. Sequenced sample: peripheral blood. The receptors originated from a man older than 75 with active or convalescent COVID-19. CDR3s include the opening cysteine and the closing phenylalanine or tryptophan. The D gene is left open where the match is weak. Some rows mark clone size as missing; the rest say once, few, many or name a class of expanded clone.

TRBJ2-7 | - | TRBV29-1 | - | CSVEIPPGYEQYF | TGCAGCGTTGAAATCCCACCAGGCTACGAGCAGTACTTC
TRBJ1-6 | - | TRBV5-5 | - | CASSFFRQDPLHF | TGTGCCAGCAGCTTTTTCCGGCAGGATCCCCTCCACTTT
TRBJ2-6 | - | TRBV5-1 | - | CASSSTGTGANVLTF | TGCGCCAGCAGCTCCACAGGGACTGGGGCCAACGTCCTGACTTTC
TRBJ2-5 | - | TRBV5-1 | - | CASSLGGRGETQYF | TGCGCCAGCAGCTTGGGAGGGCGCGGAGAGACCCAGTACTTC
TRBJ1-1 | - | TRBV15 | - | CATSRGDGTEAFF | TGTGCCACTTCCCGTGGAGATGGCACTGAAGCTTTCTTT
TRBJ2-2 | - | TRBV18 | - | CASSPVPGPGGTGELFF | TGTGCCAGCTCACCAGTACCCGGGCCCGGAGGGACCGGGGAGCTGTTTTTT
TRBJ1-1 | - | TRBV19 | once | CASSIAPGYTEAFF | TGTGCCAGTAGTATAGCTCCAGGGTACACTGAAGCTTTCTTT
TRBJ2-1 | TRBD1 | TRBV9 | - | CASSENRDRVYNEQFF | TGTGCCAGCAGCGAGAACCGGGACAGGGTCTACAATGAGCAGTTCTTC
TRBJ2-3 | TRBD2 | TRBV7-2 | - | CASSSAGTSGLNTQYF | TGTGCCAGCAGCTCGGCAGGGACTAGCGGATTAAATACGCAGTATTTT
TRBJ2-2 | - | TRBV4-3 | - | CASSQDAGTGELFF | TGCGCCAGCAGCCAAGATGCAGGGACCGGGGAGCTGTTTTTT
TRBJ1-4 | - | TRBV4-3 | - | CASSQGLWPNEKLFF | TGCGCCAGCAGCCAAGGGTTATGGCCGAATGAAAAACTGTTTTTT
TRBJ2-3 | - | TRBV9 | - | CASSPTRTDTQYF | TGTGCCAGCAGCCCCACCCGGACAGATACGCAGTATTTT
TRBJ1-2 | TRBD1 | TRBV2 | - | CASSDRGTSHGYTF | TGTGCCAGCAGCGACAGGGGAACCTCGCATGGCTACACCTTC
TRBJ2-5 | - | TRBV5-1 | - | CASSPGQPQETQYF | TGCGCCAGCAGCCCTGGACAGCCCCAAGAGACCCAGTACTTC
TRBJ2-3 | - | TRBV2 | - | CASSDPGTDTQYF | TGTGCCAGCAGTGATCCTGGCACAGATACGCAGTATTTT
TRBJ1-2 | - | TRBV10-3 | - | CAISETGYGYTF | TGTGCCATCAGTGAGACGGGGTATGGCTACACCTTC
TRBJ2-3 | - | TRBV9 | - | CASSVDLRTQYF | TGTGCCAGCAGCGTAGACCTCCGGACGCAGTATTTT
TRBJ2-1 | TRBD2 | TRBV9 | - | CASSVAAGSSNEQFF | TGTGCCAGCAGCGTAGCAGCGGGGTCCTCCAATGAGCAGTTCTTC
TRBJ2-7 | - | TRBV7-2 | - | CASSPPRGNYYEQYF | TGTGCCAGCAGCCCCCCCAGGGGCAATTACTACGAGCAGTACTTC
TRBJ2-7 | - | TRBV19 | few | CASSIDMRDGHKWWEQYF | TGTGCCAGTAGTATAGATATGCGGGACGGCCATAAGTGGTGGGAGCAGTACTTC
TRBJ1-4 | - | TRBV9 | - | CASSVGATTNEKLFF | TGTGCCAGCAGCGTAGGGGCAACAACTAATGAAAAACTGTTTTTT
TRBJ1-5 | - | TRBV19 | - | CASSFSSTMGNQPQHF | TGTGCCAGTAGCTTCTCCTCGACAATGGGCAATCAGCCCCAGCATTTT
TRBJ1-2 | - | TRBV18 | - | CASSPNRIADYGYTF | TGTGCCAGCTCACCAAACAGGATTGCCGATTATGGCTACACCTTC
TRBJ2-7 | - | TRBV3-1/TRBV3-2 | - | CASSQDNISGNSSYEQYF | TGTGCCAGCAGCCAAGATAACATTTCTGGTAACAGCTCCTACGAGCAGTACTTC
TRBJ1-3 | TRBD1 | TRBV9 | - | CASSGRESGGLWSNTIYF | TGTGCCAGCAGCGGGAGAGAGTCAGGGGGGCTCTGGAGCAACACCATATATTTT
TRBJ2-3 | - | TRBV2 | - | CASQLLDTQYF | TGTGCCAGCCAGTTGTTGGATACGCAGTATTTT
TRBJ2-3 | TRBD2 | TRBV5-1 | - | CASCGLAGTDTQYF | TGCGCCAGCTGCGGACTAGCGGGCACAGATACGCAGTATTTT
TRBJ1-2 | TRBD1 | TRBV3-1/TRBV3-2 | - | CASSFDRDGYTF | TGTGCCAGCAGCTTCGACAGGGATGGCTACACCTTC
TRBJ2-2 | TRBD2 | TRBV6-2/TRBV6-3 | - | CASSARTSGGADTGELFF | TGTGCCAGCAGTGCCAGGACTAGCGGGGGGGCCGACACCGGGGAGCTGTTTTTT
TRBJ1-2 | - | TRBV19 | - | CASNQGGGDGYTF | TGTGCCAGTAATCAGGGCGGAGGGGACGGCTACACCTTC
TRBJ1-1 | TRBD1 | TRBV3-1/TRBV3-2 | - | CASSQAGRGTEAFF | TGTGCCAGCAGCCAAGCGGGCAGGGGGACTGAAGCTTTCTTT
TRBJ1-1 | TRBD1 | TRBV4-2 | - | CASREQGAGTEAFF | TGTGCCAGCAGGGAACAGGGGGCGGGTACTGAAGCTTTCTTT
TRBJ2-2 | TRBD2 | TRBV18 | - | CASSPVMAGEVTGELFF | TGTGCCAGCTCACCCGTGATGGCGGGGGAGGTCACCGGGGAGCTGTTTTTT
TRBJ1-4 | - | TRBV10-3 | - | CAISESAPPTNEKLFF | TGTGCCATCAGTGAGTCAGCCCCACCAACTAATGAAAAACTGTTTTTT
TRBJ2-1 | - | TRBV6-6 | - | CASGQGGHNEQFF | TGTGCCAGCGGTCAGGGGGGGCACAATGAGCAGTTCTTC
TRBJ2-2 | TRBD1 | TRBV6-5 | - | CASRPRGQGARELFF | TGTGCCAGCAGGCCTCGCGGACAGGGGGCAAGGGAGCTGTTTTTT
TRBJ2-5 | TRBD1 | TRBV11-1 | - | CASSLQDRGLETQYF | TGTGCCAGCAGCCTGCAGGACAGGGGGCTAGAGACCCAGTACTTC
TRBJ1-6 | TRBD1 | TRBV5-4 | - | CASSPSQGGFSPLHF | TGTGCCAGCAGTCCATCACAGGGGGGCTTTTCACCCCTCCACTTT
TRBJ2-7 | - | TRBV9 | - | CASSVGLLSYEQYF | TGTGCCAGCAGCGTAGGGCTCCTCTCCTACGAGCAGTACTTC
TRBJ1-1 | - | TRBV3-1/TRBV3-2 | once | CASSRIRGTEAFF | TGTGCCAGCAGCCGGATCCGCGGAACTGAAGCTTTCTTT
TRBJ1-3 | TRBD1 | TRBV2 | - | CASSEPDSTRGPVGNTIYF | TGTGCCAGCAGTGAACCGGACTCCACCAGGGGGCCTGTTGGAAACACCATATATTTT
TRBJ1-1 | TRBD1 | TRBV2 | - | CASSEPGGRNTEAFF | TGTGCCAGCAGTGAACCAGGGGGACGGAACACTGAAGCTTTCTTT
TRBJ1-6 | TRBD1 | TRBV7-6 | - | CASSLSNRGENSPLHF | TGTGCCAGCAGCTTAAGTAACAGGGGAGAGAATTCACCCCTCCACTTT
TRBJ1-5 | - | TRBV7-2 | - | CASSLYNQPQHF | TGTGCCAGCAGCCTCTATAATCAGCCCCAGCATTTT
TRBJ2-1 | TRBD2 | TRBV5-6 | once | CASSLGTSGGAYNEQFF | TGTGCCAGCAGCTTGGGAACTAGCGGGGGGGCCTACAATGAGCAGTTCTTC
TRBJ1-2 | TRBD1 | TRBV28 | - | CASSFRQGAASYGYTF | TGTGCCAGCAGTTTTCGACAGGGGGCGGCTAGCTATGGCTACACCTTC
TRBJ2-1 | - | TRBV11-2 | once | CASSLPAGGPSGDEQFF | TGTGCCAGCAGCTTACCCGCCGGGGGGCCCTCCGGGGATGAGCAGTTCTTC
TRBJ1-1 | - | TRBV7-9 | - | CASSLYGGTVLGAFF | TGTGCCAGCAGCTTATATGGGGGCACGGTATTGGGAGCTTTCTTT
TRBJ2-1 | - | TRBV5-1 | - | CASSLGPYNEQFF | TGCGCCAGCAGCTTGGGGCCTTACAATGAGCAGTTCTTC
TRBJ2-7 | TRBD2 | TRBV4-3 | - | CASSPLAGQSEQYF | TGCGCCAGCAGCCCCCTAGCGGGCCAGAGCGAGCAGTACTTC
TRBJ2-5 | TRBD1 | TRBV27 | - | CASRSGTGTGETQYF | TGTGCCAGCAGGTCCGGGACAGGGACGGGGGAGACCCAGTACTTC
TRBJ2-5 | TRBD2 | TRBV20-1 | - | CSASGGVPSETQYF | TGCAGTGCTAGTGGGGGGGTGCCGTCGGAGACCCAGTACTTC
TRBJ1-4 | - | TRBV18 | - | CASSPGQRLELFF | TGTGCCAGCTCACCGGGACAACGTCTCGAACTGTTTTTT